The 2 T cell receptor beta chains presented below share a single source sample, sequenced in a study of T cell responses to AZD1222 COVID-19 vaccine. Here immunoSEQ multiplex PCR was the method, and the copy in TCRdb shows in-frame clones only, minus some. The sample carries roughly 72,000 clones, 85% recorded once. Material: peripheral blood, obtained on day 0 of AZD1222 vaccination. Source of these receptors: an adult in good health.

V is TRBV11-2 and J is TRBJ1-1, with D unclear. Trimming removed 5 bases from V and 4 bases from J, with 8 bases in between. From germline, CDR1 is SGHAT and CDR2 FQNNGV. The CDR3 loop spans 12 amino acids. The CDR3 DNA follows: TGTGCCAGCAGCCCCTTTGCCACTGAAGCTTTCTTT. Its protein product is CASSPFATEAFF.

CDR3 DNA sequence: TGTGCCAGCAGCTTGGCAGGACAGAGCTCCTATAATTCACCCCTCCACTTT. Protein sequence: CASSLAGQSSYNSPLHF. The chain combines TRBV5-6 with TRBJ1-6, with D perhaps matching TRBD1 (6 bases). This CDR3 comprises 17 residues. The ends were cut back, 0 bases at V and 0 bases at J, with 10 bases in the middle. The V gene's germline CDR1 is SGHDT and CDR2 YYEEEE.